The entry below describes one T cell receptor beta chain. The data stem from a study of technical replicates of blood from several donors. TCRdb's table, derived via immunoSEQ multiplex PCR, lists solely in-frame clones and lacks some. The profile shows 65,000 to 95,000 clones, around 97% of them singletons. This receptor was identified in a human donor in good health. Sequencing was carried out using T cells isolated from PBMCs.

CDR3 in DNA: TGTGCCAGCAGCCAAGATAGGAACGGGAGACCGTACGAGCAGTACTTC. Translation gives CASSQDRNGRPYEQYF. The V call is TRBV4-2, the J call TRBJ2-7, with D perhaps matching TRBD2 (6 bases). V dropped 0 bases and J dropped 4 bases, with 16 bases sitting between them. The CDR3 is made up of 16 amino acids. Per germline, CDR1 LGHNA and CDR2 YNFKEQ.